Below, 19 T cell receptor beta chains from the same sample are listed, as sequenced in a study of control samples from healthy donors and cancer patients. Some clones are missing from TCRdb's copy, which holds only in-frame ones; the method was immunoSEQ multiplex PCR. Of about 83,000 clones in the sample, roughly nine tenths were seen once. Source material: blood. The receptors originated from a man between 50 and 59 years old in good health.

V gene TRBV29-1 combines with J gene TRBJ1-3; D unclear. This CDR3 is 11 amino acids long. Germline V gives CDR1 SQVTM, CDR2 ANQGSEA. V lost 7 bases and J lost 4, with 8 bases in between. The CDR3 region has the DNA TGCAGCGCCGAAGAAGGAAACACCATATATTTT. Translating it yields CSAEEGNTIYF.

This chain links TRBV6-2 or TRBV6-3 with TRBJ1-4, with TRBD1 identical over 7 bases. Trimming cost V 4 bases and J 8 bases; bases outside gene matches: 7. The CDR3 covers 14 residues. Germline V gene data show CDR1 as MNHEY and CDR2 as SVGEGT. The CDR3 nucleotides are TGTGCCAGCAGTTGGGGGACAGTTAACGAAAAACTGTTTTTT. Its translation is CASSWGTVNEKLFF.

V and J are TRBV12-5 and TRBJ2-1; TRBD1 is a possible D gene (6 bases). V lost 4 bases and J lost 4, with 11 bases in between. The CDR3 contains 14 residues. Germline loops: CDR1 LGHNT, CDR2 FRNRAP. CDR3 loop: CASGSNDRYNEQFF. The CDR3 DNA sequence: TGTGCTAGTGGTTCCAACGACAGGTACAATGAGCAGTTCTTC.

The V and J genes are TRBV11-1 and TRBJ1-2; D is undetermined. The CDR3 loop spans 13 amino acids. Germline loops: CDR1 SGHAT, CDR2 FQDESV (reference sequence). V dropped 1 base and J dropped 1 base, with 4 bases sitting between them. DNA of the CDR3: TGTGCCAGCAGCTTAGGGGATAACTATGGCTACACCTTC. Translation gives CASSLGDNYGYTF.

CDR3 sequence reads: CASSISGGRQYF. The CDR3 DNA sequence: TGTGCCAGTAGTATCTCAGGGGGCCGGCAGTATTTT. The chain is built from TRBV19 and TRBJ2-3; the match to TRBD1 covers 8 bases. The CDR3 has 12 residues. The V gene's germline CDR1 is LNHDA and CDR2 SQIVND (reference sequence). After removal of 3 bases from V and 11 bases from J, the junction contained 4 bases not matched to a gene.

The chain uses TRBV7-8 and TRBJ2-3; unclear D gene. This CDR3 contains 13 residues. The V gene's germline CDR1 is SGHVS and CDR2 FQNEAQ. Trimming removed 4 bases from V and 0 bases from J, with 5 bases in between. The CDR3 bases are TGTGCCAGCAGCTCCCAAAGCACAGATACGCAGTATTTT. Protein sequence: CASSSQSTDTQYF.

The V call is TRBV19, the J call TRBJ1-5, with D perhaps TRBD1 (5 bases). The CDR3 runs 13 residues. The V end lost 7 bases, the J end lost 4 bases, and 11 bases lay between the germline ends. CDR1 and CDR2 from the germline V gene are LNHDA and SQIVND (reference sequence). CDR3 sequence: CASKRNRNQPQHF. The CDR3 coding sequence is TGTGCCAGTAAGAGAAACAGGAATCAGCCCCAGCATTTT.

This chain uses TRBV6-5 with TRBJ2-3; TRBD2 is a possible D gene (5 bases). This CDR3 spans 12 amino acids. Trimming removed 6 bases at V and 6 bases at J, with 10 bases between. Per germline, CDR1 MNHEY and CDR2 SVGAGI. CDR3 DNA: TGTGCCAGCAGGACGGGCGGGGATACGCAGTATTTT. Its translation: CASRTGGDTQYF.

The chain combines TRBV7-2 with TRBJ2-7; D remains ambiguous. Germline assignment: CDR1 SGHTA and CDR2 FQGNSA. The CDR3 covers 12 residues. V was trimmed by 6 bases and J by 0 bases, leaving 6 bases between them. The DNA of the CDR3 is TGTGCCAGCAGTGCGAGCTCCTACGAGCAGTACTTC. Translation gives CASSASSYEQYF.

The chain couples TRBV4-1 to TRBJ2-2; no clear D gene. Germline lookup yields CDR1 MGHRA and CDR2 YSYEKL. The CDR3 is made up of 15 amino acids. Trimming removed 0 bases at V and 5 bases at J, with 10 bases between. The CDR3 loop is CASSQEVALTGELFF. DNA for the CDR3: TGCGCCAGCAGCCAAGAGGTCGCTTTGACCGGGGAGCTGTTTTTT.

This clone is a singleton in its sample. The V gene is TRBV5-1, the J gene TRBJ1-4, with 7 bases identical to TRBD1. Losses at the gene ends were 0 bases for V and 3 bases for J; bases not matched to a gene: 2. The CDR3 has 15 residues. CDR1 and CDR2 from the germline V gene are SGHRS and YFSETQ. CDR3 sequence: CASSLAGTANEKLFF. CDR3 bases: TGCGCCAGCAGCTTGGCAGGGACAGCTAATGAAAAACTGTTTTTT.

The CDR3 nucleotides read TGTGCCAGCAGCTTGATCCCTAACTATGGCTACACCTTC. Protein product: CASSLIPNYGYTF. The V call is TRBV5-6, the J call TRBJ1-2; D is unresolved. CDR3 length equals 13 residues. Germline loops: CDR1 SGHDT, CDR2 YYEEEE. Trimming took 1 base from V and 0 from J, leaving 4 bases between them.

The CDR3 sequence is CASSLAGATDTQYF. The CDR3 DNA reads TGTGCCAGCAGCTTAGCGGGCGCGACAGATACGCAGTATTTT. The V and J genes are TRBV7-2 and TRBJ2-3; no definite D call. CDR1 is SGHTA, CDR2 FQGNSA, per germline. The V and J ends lost 0 bases and 3 bases respectively, with 7 bases between them. The CDR3 runs 14 residues.

The chain links TRBV11-2 to TRBJ1-1; D may be TRBD1 (5 bases). The CDR3 contains 15 residues. The ends were cut back, 2 bases at V and 1 base at J, with 11 bases in the middle. The V gene's germline CDR1 is SGHAT and CDR2 FQNNGV. The CDR3 nucleotides are TGTGCCAGCAGCTTAAACCAGGGAGCGAACACTGAAGCTTTCTTT. Amino acids: CASSLNQGANTEAFF.

V is TRBV12-2 and J is TRBJ2-1; TRBD2 was called by the table and not checked on the DNA. TRBV12-2 is a recognized pseudogene. The CDR3 extends over 17 amino acids. The CDR3 spells CASRLPLRRGVVNEQFF. CDR3 nucleotide sequence: TGTGCAAGTCGCTTGCCCTTACGGCGGGGGGTTGTAAATGAGCAGTTCTTC.

This chain links TRBV10-3 with TRBJ2-6; D gene ambiguous. The CDR3 is 15 amino acids. Trimming cost V 2 bases and J 0 bases, with 5 bases left between them. Germline CDR1 and CDR2: ENHRY and SYGVKD. The DNA for the CDR3 is TGTGCCATCAGTGAGGGGGTCTCTGGGGCCAACGTCCTGACTTTC. Residues: CAISEGVSGANVLTF.

Comment on this clone: A junction boundary mismatches the germline segment, possibly from a read error. The gene calls are TRBV29-1 and TRBJ1-3, with 7 nucleotides matching TRBD1. Germline CDR1 reads SQVTM; CDR2 reads ANQGSEA. The CDR3 has 13 amino acids. The CDR3 DNA follows: TGCAGCGTTTCCGAGGGGGCAACAGGGGACCTCACATTT. Protein product: CSVSEGATGDLTF.

The chain joins TRBV9 to TRBJ2-2; no definite D call. The germline V gene encodes CDR1 SGDLS and CDR2 YYNGEE. Trimming took off 0 bases at V and 6 bases at J, with 12 bases between the two ends. The CDR3 is 15 amino acids. Here the CDR3 reads CASSVAVTTPGELFF. CDR3 nucleotide sequence: TGTGCCAGCAGCGTAGCTGTAACTACCCCCGGGGAGCTGTTTTTT. Drawing the rest from reference TRBV9 and TRBJ2-2, the complete variable domain is DSGVTQTPKHLITATGQRVTLRCSPRSGDLSVYWYQQSLDQGLQFLIQYYNGEERAKGNILERFSAQQFPDLHSELNLSSLELGDSALYFCASSVAVTTPGELFFGEGSRLTVL.

The J gene is TRBJ2-2, the V gene TRBV2; D remains unclear. Trimming removed 8 bases from V and 5 bases from J, with 15 bases in between. The CDR3 contains 14 residues. In germline, CDR1 is SNHLY, CDR2 FYNNEI. For the CDR3, the DNA is TGTGCCAGCGTCCAAAGGAGTAGGACCGGGGAGCTGTTTTTT. Translated: CASVQRSRTGELFF. Using reference TRBV2 and TRBJ2-2 for the parts outside the CDR3, the full variable domain is EPEVTQTPSHQVTQMGQEVILRCVPISNHLYFYWYRQILGQKVEFLVSFYNNEISEKSEIFDDQFSVERPDGSNFTLKIRSTKLEDSAMYFCASVQRSRTGELFFGEGSRLTVL.